A single sample gave rise to the 20 T cell receptor beta chains below, sequenced in a study of long-term antiretroviral therapy in people with HIV. Survey level was the resolution at which the v3.0 immunoSEQ assay ran. Profiled with immunoSEQ multiplex PCR; TCRdb holds only in-frame clones, not every one. The sample consists of 7,700 or so clones, 81% of them appearing once. The starting material was unsorted PBMCs, obtained roughly 2.5 years before starting antiretroviral therapy. The receptors were gathered from a man aged 35 to 55 with HIV.

The V and J genes are TRBV5-5 and TRBJ1-4; unclear D gene. The CDR3 has 15 residues. V lost 1 base to trimming and J lost 7 bases, with 14 bases between them. CDR1 is SGHKS, CDR2 YYEKEE, per germline (reference sequence). The CDR3 nucleotides read TGTGCCAGCAGCTTGAGGACGGACCGGGGTGAAAAACTGTTTTTT. This codes for CASSLRTDRGEKLFF. The variable domain in full, completed from reference TRBV5-5 and TRBJ1-4, reads DAGVTQSPTHLIKTRGQQVTLRCSPISGHKSVSWYQQVLGQGPQFIFQYYEKEERGRGNFPDRFSARQFPNYSSELNVNALLLGDSALYLCASSLRTDRGEKLFFGSGTQLSVL.

The chain has TRBV7-9 and TRBJ2-1; the D gene is possibly TRBD2 (7 bases). The CDR3 has 15 residues. Germline CDR1 and CDR2: SEHNR and FQNEAQ (reference sequence). V lost 1 base and J lost 8, with 15 bases in between. This CDR3 is CASSLDRAGVDEQFF. The CDR3 nucleotides are TGTGCCAGCAGCTTAGACAGGGCGGGGGTAGATGAGCAGTTCTTC.

This clone has a handful of counts. The rearrangement links TRBV28 to TRBJ1-2, with D hard to call. Germline V gives CDR1 MDHEN, CDR2 SYDVKM. This CDR3 region has 15 residues. V shed 1 base and J shed 2 bases, with 11 bases lying between them. This CDR3 is CASSLSRALNYGYTF. The DNA for the CDR3 is TGTGCCAGCAGTTTATCAAGGGCATTAAACTATGGCTACACCTTC.

The J gene is TRBJ1-4, the V gene TRBV18, with D hard to call. In germline, CDR1 is KGHSH, CDR2 LQKENI. Trimming cost V 3 bases and J 4 bases, with 12 bases left between them. This CDR3 has 15 residues. The CDR3 spells CASSPDGKINEKLFF. In DNA form, the CDR3 reads TGTGCCAGCTCACCGGACGGAAAGATTAATGAAAAACTGTTTTTT.

This rearrangement joins TRBV9 to TRBJ2-1; 12 bases line up with TRBD2. J gave up 3 bases and V 3 bases, and 4 bases lay outside the gene matches. Germline V gene lookup returns CDR1 SGDLS and CDR2 YYNGEE. This CDR3 is built from 16 residues. CDR3 sequence: CASSAPTSGGYNEQFF. As DNA, the CDR3 is TGTGCCAGCAGCGCCCCGACTAGCGGGGGCTACAATGAGCAGTTCTTC.

CDR3 sequence: CASSDRSLYGYTF. CDR3 bases: TGTGCCAGCAGCGACAGGAGCCTCTATGGCTACACCTTC. The rearrangement uses TRBV6-5 and TRBJ1-2, with D possibly matching TRBD1 (6 bases). CDR3 length: 13 amino acids. Germline loops: CDR1 MNHEY, CDR2 SVGAGI. The V end lost 6 bases, the J end lost 4 bases, and 12 bases lay between the germline ends.

The rearrangement joins TRBV18 to TRBJ2-1; 9 bases map to TRBD1. The trim removed 3 bases at V and 6 bases at J, leaving 9 bases unmatched. Germline V gene lookup returns CDR1 KGHSH and CDR2 LQKENI. This CDR3 comprises 16 residues. CDR3 sequence: CASSPRDRVVGNEQFF. The CDR3 DNA is TGTGCCAGCTCACCGCGGGACAGGGTCGTAGGCAATGAGCAGTTCTTC.

The V and J genes are TRBV5-1 and TRBJ1-2; weak D call: TRBD1 (6 bases). CDR1 SGHRS and CDR2 YFSETQ come from the germline V gene. V lost 2 bases and J lost 10, with 12 bases in between. This CDR3 has 12 amino acids. The CDR3 region has the DNA TGCGCCAGCAGCTTAGAAGGGGGTGTCTACACCTTC. Protein sequence: CASSLEGGVYTF.

In this sample, this clone turned up once. V and J are TRBV29-1 and TRBJ1-2; D is unclear. V was trimmed by 1 base and J by 6 bases, leaving 12 bases between them. CDR1 SQVTM and CDR2 ANQGSEA come from the germline V gene. This CDR3 is 13 amino acids long. The CDR3 here is CSVEVRVGDGYTF. The DNA of the CDR3 is TGCAGCGTTGAAGTAAGAGTTGGAGATGGCTACACCTTC.

This sequence joins TRBV5-4 and TRBJ1-3; D possibly corresponds to TRBD1 (5 bases). V shed 0 bases and J shed 9 bases, with 7 bases lying between them. Per germline, CDR1 SGHNT and CDR2 YYREEE (reference sequence). The CDR3 runs 12 residues. The CDR3 here is CASSLGQGTIYF. In DNA form, the CDR3 reads TGTGCCAGCAGCTTGGGGCAGGGCACCATATATTTT. Using reference TRBV5-4 and TRBJ1-3 for the parts outside the CDR3, the full variable domain is ETGVTQSPTHLIKTRGQQVTLRCSSQSGHNTVSWYQQALGQGPQFIFQYYREEENGRGNFPPRFSGLQFPNYSSELNVNALELDDSALYLCASSLGQGTIYFGEGSWLTVV.

The CDR3 DNA follows: TGTGCCTGGAGTGCTGTAGGGGGGTACACAGATACGCAGTATTTT. This codes for CAWSAVGGYTDTQYF. This chain connects TRBV30 to TRBJ2-3, with D perhaps assigned TRBD1 or TRBD2 (6 bases each). Trimming removed 1 base from V and 2 bases from J, with 13 bases in between. This CDR3 has 15 residues. The germline V gene encodes CDR1 GTSNPN and CDR2 SVGIG (reference sequence). The variable domain in full, completed from reference TRBV30 and TRBJ2-3, reads SQTIHQWPATLVQPVGSPLSLECTVEGTSNPNLYWYRQAAGRGLQLLFYSVGIGQISSEVPQNLSASRPQDRQFILSSKKLLLSDSGFYLCAWSAVGGYTDTQYFGPGTRLTVL.

This rearrangement joins TRBV4-1 to TRBJ1-2; D is uncertain. The germline V gene encodes CDR1 MGHRA and CDR2 YSYEKL. V gave up 0 bases and J gave up 2 bases, with 13 bases separating them. The CDR3 is 16 amino acids. The CDR3 coding sequence is TGCGCCAGCAGCCAAGAAGAGGCGGGAGGGAACTATGGCTACACCTTC. Its protein product is CASSQEEAGGNYGYTF.

V is TRBV9 and J is TRBJ2-2; TRBD1 agrees at 7 bases. The germline gives CDR1 SGDLS, CDR2 YYNGEE. The ends lost 4 bases at V and 4 bases at J; junction bases unmatched: 13. CDR3 length equals 17 residues. The CDR3 nucleotides read TGTGCCAGCAGCCCCCGAACCGGGACAGAAATCACCGGGGAGCTGTTTTTT. Translated, it gives CASSPRTGTEITGELFF.

The V call is TRBV4-3, the J call TRBJ2-3; TRBD1 agrees at 10 bases. The CDR3 extends over 16 amino acids. Trimming at V came to 4 bases and at J to 3 bases, leaving 7 bases not matched to a gene. CDR1 and CDR2 (germline): LGHNA, YSLEER. The CDR3: CASSPSRDRGTDTQYF. The CDR3 DNA is TGCGCCAGCAGCCCATCCCGGGACAGGGGTACAGATACGCAGTATTTT.

This sequence joins TRBV5-6 and TRBJ1-6; 7 bases align to TRBD1. The CDR3 covers 19 residues. Trimming removed 0 bases from V and 2 bases from J; junction bases left unmatched: 11. Germline loops: CDR1 SGHDT, CDR2 YYEEEE. The CDR3 coding sequence is TGTGCCAGCAGCTTGGCCCCAGGGGGACCGGGAACCTATAATTCACCCCTCCACTTT. Its protein is CASSLAPGGPGTYNSPLHF.

The chain recombines TRBV30 with TRBJ1-5; D is uncertain. From germline, CDR1 is GTSNPN and CDR2 SVGIG (reference sequence). The V and J ends lost 0 bases and 7 bases respectively, with 10 bases between them. The CDR3 totals 13 residues. CDR3 region: CAWSVSYNQPQHF. The CDR3 region has the DNA TGTGCCTGGAGTGTAAGTTACAACCAGCCCCAGCATTTT.

The V gene is TRBV7-6, the J gene TRBJ2-7; 7 bases agree with TRBD1. The CDR3 length is 14 residues. J lost 4 bases, V lost 4 bases, and 7 bases had no gene match. The germline V gene has CDR1 SGHVS and CDR2 FNYEAQ. Written as DNA, the CDR3 is TGTGCCAGCAGCTCAGGACAGGCTGGTTACGAGCAGTACTTC. This translates into CASSSGQAGYEQYF.

The rearrangement links TRBV7-8 to TRBJ2-3; tentative D call: TRBD1 (6 bases). The CDR3 is 12 residues long. The germline CDR1 and CDR2 sequences are SGHVS and FQNEAQ. V shed 5 bases and J shed 5 bases, with 8 bases lying between them. As DNA, the CDR3 is TGTGCCAGCAGCGAGGACAGAGATACGCAGTATTTT. It translates to CASSEDRDTQYF.

This clone was counted once. The rearrangement uses TRBV2 and TRBJ2-7, with 8 nucleotides matching TRBD2. This CDR3 region has 15 residues. J was trimmed by 1 base and V by 4 bases; bases with no gene match: 6. CDR1 SNHLY and CDR2 FYNNEI come from the germline V gene. The CDR3 here is CASSGQRGPSYEQYF. As DNA, the CDR3 is TGTGCCAGCAGTGGTCAGCGGGGGCCTTCCTACGAGCAGTACTTC.

In this sample, this clone turned up once. This CDR3 reads CASSQEGSDTQYF. CDR3 nucleotides: TGCGCCAGCAGCCAAGAAGGGTCGGATACGCAGTATTTT. The rearrangement uses TRBV4-3 and TRBJ2-3; no clear D gene. Trimming pared 0 bases from V and 6 bases from J, leaving 7 bases between. CDR1 LGHNA and CDR2 YSLEER come from the germline V gene. This CDR3 has 13 residues.